The 13 T cell receptor beta chains below all came from one sample that was sequenced in a study of shared T cell receptors in the human thymus. Sequencing was performed with immunoSEQ multiplex PCR; in TCRdb, only in-frame clones are kept and a portion is missing. The sample has roughly 500,000 clones, 70% to 80% seen once; the top ten hold 0.01% to 0.015%. This sample also appeared in a second study, on human thymus T cells.

Sequencing used thymocytes. All receptors derive from a boy under two years old with a congenital heart defect.

The genes are TRBV4-1 and TRBJ2-7; 8 positions match TRBD2. The CDR3 covers 15 residues. V lost 0 bases, J lost 5 bases, and 6 bases stayed unmatched. Germline lookup yields CDR1 MGHRA and CDR2 YSYEKL. The CDR3 sequence is CASSQEREGLDEQYF. The CDR3 DNA reads as TGCGCCAGCAGCCAAGAACGGGAGGGCCTGGACGAGCAGTACTTC.

The chain joins TRBV29-1 to TRBJ2-7, with TRBD1 identical over 9 bases. This CDR3 region has 14 residues. Looked up from germline, CDR1 is SQVTM and CDR2 is ANQGSEA. Unmatched junction bases numbered 10, after V lost 1 base and J lost 9 bases. The CDR3 loop is CSVEGTGAPNGQYF. CDR3 nucleotides: TGCAGCGTTGAAGGGACAGGGGCCCCTAATGGGCAGTACTTC.

The genes are TRBV5-1 and TRBJ2-7; 8 nucleotides match TRBD1. The CDR3 contains 16 residues. After removal of 4 bases from V and 4 bases from J, the junction contained 13 bases not matched to a gene. Germline loops: CDR1 SGHRS, CDR2 YFSETQ. The CDR3 DNA reads TGCGCCAGCAGCCCCCGGACAGACAGGGGCAGGTACGAGCAGTACTTC. Translation: CASSPRTDRGRYEQYF.

This chain connects TRBV9 to TRBJ2-2; 10 bases agree with TRBD1. In germline, CDR1 is SGDLS, CDR2 YYNGEE. J gave up 1 base and V 3 bases, and 9 bases lay outside the gene matches. The CDR3 consists of 18 residues. The CDR3 loop is CASSALTGTGENTGELFF. CDR3 nucleotides: TGTGCCAGCAGCGCCTTGACCGGGACAGGGGAGAACACCGGGGAGCTGTTTTTT.

This clone was seen only once. The chain combines TRBV18 with TRBJ2-7; 7 bases are a match to TRBD2. The trim removed 8 bases at V and 0 bases at J, leaving 7 bases unmatched. The germline V gene encodes CDR1 KGHSH and CDR2 LQKENI. The CDR3 sequence is 14 residues long. CDR3 residues: CASGGGESSYEQYF. CDR3 coding DNA: TGTGCCAGCGGGGGGGGTGAGAGCTCCTACGAGCAGTACTTC.

V gene TRBV28 combines with J gene TRBJ1-5, with 10 bases that match TRBD1. The CDR3 covers 18 residues. J gave up 5 bases and V 2 bases, and 12 bases lay outside the gene matches. CDR1 is MDHEN and CDR2 is SYDVKM in the germline V gene. The CDR3 protein is CASSLIAGQGTFHQPQHF. The CDR3, as DNA: TGTGCCAGCAGTTTAATTGCGGGACAGGGGACCTTTCATCAGCCCCAGCATTTT.

This clone has a single count. The chain has TRBV5-1 and TRBJ1-4; D perhaps matches TRBD1 (6 bases). Germline values: CDR1 SGHRS, CDR2 YFSETQ. V lost 2 bases and J 2 bases, leaving 10 bases between the germline ends. The CDR3 extends over 15 amino acids. CDR3 sequence reads: CASSFLDSTNEKLFF. The CDR3 DNA sequence: TGCGCCAGCAGCTTCCTGGACAGCACTAATGAAAAACTGTTTTTT. Using reference TRBV5-1 and TRBJ1-4 for the parts outside the CDR3, the full variable domain is KAGVTQTPRYLIKTRGQQVTLSCSPISGHRSVSWYQQTPGQGLQFLFEYFSETQRNKGNFPGRFSGRQFSNSRSEMNVSTLELGDSALYLCASSFLDSTNEKLFFGSGTQLSVL.

The chain recombines TRBV11-3 with TRBJ1-2; TRBD1 is a possible D gene (5 bases). Germline loops: CDR1 SGHNT, CDR2 YENEEA. The V gene lost 3 bases and the J gene lost 2 bases, with 13 bases spanning the gap. The CDR3 consists of 15 residues. The CDR3 loop reads CASSFGQTANYGYTF. CDR3 nucleotides: TGTGCCAGCAGCTTTGGACAAACAGCAAACTATGGCTACACCTTC.

This clone showed up just a few times. V and J are TRBV27 and TRBJ2-4; 10 bases agree with TRBD2. The CDR3 contains 17 residues. J gave up 3 bases and V 4 bases, and 9 bases lay outside the gene matches. Germline CDR1 and CDR2: MNHEY and SMNVEV (reference sequence). CDR3 amino acids: CASSSKREGPIKNIQYF. The CDR3, as DNA: TGTGCCAGCAGTTCCAAGCGGGAGGGCCCTATCAAAAACATTCAGTACTTC.

In its sample, this clone was seen once. V and J are TRBV19 and TRBJ2-5; D perhaps matches TRBD1 (6 bases). The CDR3 sequence is 16 residues long. V lost 0 bases and J 0 bases, leaving 11 bases between the germline ends. Looked up from germline, CDR1 is LNHDA and CDR2 is SQIVND (reference sequence). CDR3 nucleotides: TGTGCCAGTAGTATAGAGACAGGAGATGACCAAGAGACCCAGTACTTC. Translation gives CASSIETGDDQETQYF.

The V and J genes are TRBV5-1 and TRBJ2-7; the D gene is possibly TRBD2 (5 bases). V was cut by 3 bases and J by 0 bases, with 19 bases left in between. The CDR3 is made up of 17 amino acids. Per the germline V gene, CDR1 is SGHRS and CDR2 is YFSETQ. The CDR3 loop is CASSSEGQPTFSYEQYF. CDR3 coding DNA: TGCGCCAGCAGCTCCGAGGGTCAGCCGACATTCTCCTACGAGCAGTACTTC.

The DNA of the CDR3 is TGCAGTGCTATTGGAGCCACTGAAGCTTTCTTT. Protein sequence: CSAIGATEAFF. The chain employs TRBV20-1 and TRBJ1-1; no reliable D call. Trimming pared 4 bases from V and 4 bases from J, leaving 7 bases between. The V gene's germline CDR1 is DFQATT and CDR2 SNEGSKA (reference sequence). There are 11 residues in the CDR3.

This clone was counted between two and nine times. V is TRBV4-1 and J is TRBJ2-7; TRBD2 aligns across 12 bases. Per germline, CDR1 MGHRA and CDR2 YSYEKL. J gave up 3 bases and V 2 bases, and 2 bases lay outside the gene matches. This CDR3 comprises 15 residues. The DNA of the CDR3 is TGCGCCAGCAGCCAACGGACTAGCGGGAACTACGAGCAGTACTTC. Translated, it gives CASSQRTSGNYEQYF.